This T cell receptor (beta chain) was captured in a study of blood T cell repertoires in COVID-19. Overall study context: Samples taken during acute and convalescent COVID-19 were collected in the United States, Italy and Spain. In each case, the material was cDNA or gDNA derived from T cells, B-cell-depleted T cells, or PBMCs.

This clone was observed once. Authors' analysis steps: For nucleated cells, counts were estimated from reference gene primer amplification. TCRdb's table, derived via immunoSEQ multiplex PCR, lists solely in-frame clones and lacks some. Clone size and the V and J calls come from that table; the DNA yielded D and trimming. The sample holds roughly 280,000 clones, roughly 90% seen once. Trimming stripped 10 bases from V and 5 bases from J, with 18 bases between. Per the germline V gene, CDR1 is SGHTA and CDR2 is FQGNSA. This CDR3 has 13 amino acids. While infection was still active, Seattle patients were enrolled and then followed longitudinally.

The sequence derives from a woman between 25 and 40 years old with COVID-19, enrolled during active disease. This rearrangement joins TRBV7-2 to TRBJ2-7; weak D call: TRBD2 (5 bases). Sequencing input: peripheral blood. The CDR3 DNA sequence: TGTGCCACCAACAAAGGGAGCTGGAACGAGCAGTACTTC. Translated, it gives CATNKGSWNEQYF.